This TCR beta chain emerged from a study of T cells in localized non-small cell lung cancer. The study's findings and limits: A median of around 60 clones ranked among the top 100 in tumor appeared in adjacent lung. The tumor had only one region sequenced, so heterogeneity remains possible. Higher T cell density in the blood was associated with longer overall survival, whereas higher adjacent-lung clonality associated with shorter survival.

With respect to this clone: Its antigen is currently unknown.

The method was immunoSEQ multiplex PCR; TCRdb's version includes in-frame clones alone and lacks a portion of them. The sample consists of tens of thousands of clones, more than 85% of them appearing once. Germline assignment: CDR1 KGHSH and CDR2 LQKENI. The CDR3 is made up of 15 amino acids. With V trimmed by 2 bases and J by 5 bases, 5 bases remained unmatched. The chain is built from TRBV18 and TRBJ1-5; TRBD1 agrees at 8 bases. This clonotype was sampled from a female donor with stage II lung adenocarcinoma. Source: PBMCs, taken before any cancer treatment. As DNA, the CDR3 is TGTGCCAGCTCACCAGCGACAGGGGAACATCAGCCCCAGCATTTT. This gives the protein CASSPATGEHQPQHF. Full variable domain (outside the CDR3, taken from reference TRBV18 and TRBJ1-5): NAGVMQNPRHLVRRRGQEARLRCSPMKGHSHVYWYRQLPEEGLKFMVYLQKENIIDESGMPKERFSAEFPKEGPSILRIQQVVRGDSAAYFCASSPATGEHQPQHFGDGTRLSIL.